One TCR beta chain is described in this entry. Its antigen is currently not known. No clone much larger than this one lies a single base away; base qualities are absent. Sequencing was carried out with an Illumina HiSeq 1500. TCRdb reworked the public reads: Q25 trimming with fastp, MiXCR clone assembly, productive beta chains retained. Rows with a matching CDR3 protein are joined into one entry that keeps the most common DNA and genes. Here the sample has fewer than 200,000 distinct CDR3 sequences; around 14% occur a single time. The ten largest clonotypes hold 25% to 30% of the sample. The data derive from a study of T cell repertoires in cytomegalovirus infection (dated by TCRdb to about 2019). For the wider study: The HLA type of each donor mattered for the analysis, because public TCR beta signatures pointed to carriage of CMV infection along with the matching HLA type. Paper-wide results and their limitations: Cumulative frequency of public TCR beta family members discriminated carriers of CMV infection plus the relevant HLA type in this cohort and an independent approximately 340-donor cohort. The ex vivo response was dominated by HLA-C-restricted CMV-specific TCR beta clonotypes, which also provided the single most frequent clonotype in two of eight donors.

Inclusive of the bounding cysteine and phenylalanine, the CDR3 is 16 residues long. Left in the record is the CDR3 DNA by itself, 48 bases read in frame from the first base. V was cut back by 10 bases and J by 0 bases, leaving a gap of 18 bases between them. The germline V gene (reference sequence) provides CDR1 MNHNY and CDR2 SVGAGI. The chain joins TRBV6-6 to TRBJ2-2, with a tentative D gene TRBD1 over 7 matching bases. The TCR originated in a human donor in good health (CMV status not recorded). Some clones in this sample may be carry-over from other donors' samples. The sample comprised PBMCs. The bases are TGTGCCATACCAGGGGGGCGGATTCCGAACACCGGGGAGCTGTTTTTT. Its protein product is CAIPGGRIPNTGELFF.